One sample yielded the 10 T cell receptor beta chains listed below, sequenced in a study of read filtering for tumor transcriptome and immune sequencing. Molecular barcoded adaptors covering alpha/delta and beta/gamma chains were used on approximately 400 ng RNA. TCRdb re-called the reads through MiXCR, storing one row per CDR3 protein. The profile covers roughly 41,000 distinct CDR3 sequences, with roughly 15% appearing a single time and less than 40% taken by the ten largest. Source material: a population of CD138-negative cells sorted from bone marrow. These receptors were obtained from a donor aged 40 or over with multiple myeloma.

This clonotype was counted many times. This CDR3 is CSVVAGARTDTQYF. CDR3 nucleotide sequence: TGCAGCGTTGTTGCGGGAGCCCGCACAGATACGCAGTATTTT. The chain has TRBV29-1 and TRBJ2-3; 7 bases are shared with TRBD2. The CDR3 totals 14 residues. Germline CDR1 SQVTM, CDR2 ANQGSEA. Losses at the gene ends were 4 bases for V and 1 base for J; bases not matched to a gene: 5.

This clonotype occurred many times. The CDR3 loop is CSARGDSPFEQYF. The CDR3 DNA follows: TGCAGTGCTAGAGGGGACTCGCCCTTTGAGCAGTACTTC. V usage is TRBV20-1 and J usage is TRBJ2-7, with TRBD2 as a possible D gene (6 bases). Germline-derived CDR1 and CDR2 are DFQATT and SNEGSKA (reference sequence). The length of the CDR3 is 13 residues. Trimming left V 1 base short and J 7 bases short, with 14 bases between.

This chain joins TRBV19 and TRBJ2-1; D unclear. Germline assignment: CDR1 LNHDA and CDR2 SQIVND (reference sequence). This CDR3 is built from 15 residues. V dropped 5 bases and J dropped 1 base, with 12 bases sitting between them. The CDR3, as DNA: TGTGCCAGTAGTCTCCACCGCGCTTCCTACAATGAGCAGTTCTTC. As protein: CASSLHRASYNEQFF.

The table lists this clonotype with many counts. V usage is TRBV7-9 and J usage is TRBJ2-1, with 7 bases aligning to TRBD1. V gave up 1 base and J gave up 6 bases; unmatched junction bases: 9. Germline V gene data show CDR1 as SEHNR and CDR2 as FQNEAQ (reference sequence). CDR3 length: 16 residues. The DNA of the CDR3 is TGTGCCAGCAGCTTAGAATGGACAGGTGATAGCAATGAGCAGTTCTTC. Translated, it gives CASSLEWTGDSNEQFF.

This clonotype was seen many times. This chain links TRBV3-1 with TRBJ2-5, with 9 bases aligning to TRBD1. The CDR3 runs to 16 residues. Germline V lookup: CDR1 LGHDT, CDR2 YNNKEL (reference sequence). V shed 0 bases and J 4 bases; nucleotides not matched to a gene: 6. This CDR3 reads CASSQERDRVLETQYF. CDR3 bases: TGTGCCAGCAGCCAAGAAAGGGACAGGGTTCTAGAGACCCAGTACTTC.

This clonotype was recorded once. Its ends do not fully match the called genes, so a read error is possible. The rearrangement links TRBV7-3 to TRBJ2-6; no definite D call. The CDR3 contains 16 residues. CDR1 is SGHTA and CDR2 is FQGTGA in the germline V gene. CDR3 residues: CANSFGHISGANVLTF. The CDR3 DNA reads TGTGCCAACAGCTTCGGGCATATCTCTGGGGCCAACGTCCTGACTTTC.

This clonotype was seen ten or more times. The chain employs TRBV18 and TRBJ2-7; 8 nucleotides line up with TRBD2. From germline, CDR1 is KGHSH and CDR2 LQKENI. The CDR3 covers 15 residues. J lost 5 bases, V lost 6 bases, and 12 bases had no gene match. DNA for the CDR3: TGTGCCAGCTCGTCTCCGGACCGGGGGGGGAACGAGCAGTACTTC. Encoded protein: CASSSPDRGGNEQYF. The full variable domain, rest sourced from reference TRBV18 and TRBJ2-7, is NAGVMQNPRHLVRRRGQEARLRCSPMKGHSHVYWYRQLPEEGLKFMVYLQKENIIDESGMPKERFSAEFPKEGPSILRIQQVVRGDSAAYFCASSSPDRGGNEQYFGPGTRLTVT.

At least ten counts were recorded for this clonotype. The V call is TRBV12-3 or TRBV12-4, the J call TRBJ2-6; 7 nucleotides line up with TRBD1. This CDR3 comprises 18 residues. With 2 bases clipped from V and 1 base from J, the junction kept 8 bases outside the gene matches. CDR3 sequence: CASSLIGQAYSGANVLTF. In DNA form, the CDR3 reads TGTGCCAGCAGTTTAATCGGACAGGCCTATTCTGGGGCCAACGTCCTGACTTTC.

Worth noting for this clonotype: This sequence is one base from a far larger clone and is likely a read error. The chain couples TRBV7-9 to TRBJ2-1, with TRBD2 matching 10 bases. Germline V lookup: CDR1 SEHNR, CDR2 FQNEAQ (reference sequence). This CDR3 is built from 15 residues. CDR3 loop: CASSGGTSDPREQCF. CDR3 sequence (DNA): TGTGCCAGCAGCGGCGGGACTAGCGACCCAAGGGAGCAGTGCTTC.

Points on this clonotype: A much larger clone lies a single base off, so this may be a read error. This CDR3 reads CSVAYGGQAHEQYF. The DNA for the CDR3 is TGCAGCGTTGCGTACGGAGGCCAAGCCCACGAGCAGTACTTC. This chain connects TRBV29-1 to TRBJ2-7; D is perhaps TRBD2 (5 bases). The CDR3 is 14 residues long. Germline V lookup: CDR1 SQVTM, CDR2 ANQGSEA. The V and J ends lost 4 bases and 5 bases respectively, with 18 bases between them.